Below, 15 T cell receptor beta chains from the same sample are listed, as sequenced in a study of blood T cell repertoires in COVID-19. Assay used: immunoSEQ multiplex PCR; TCRdb lists only in-frame clones, some missing. Of 110,000 or so clones listed, roughly 85% are singletons. The sequenced sample consisted of peripheral blood. The source is a human donor in a cohort sampled during active COVID-19.

A single count supports this clone. J is TRBJ1-2 and V is TRBV24-1; 8 nucleotides line up with TRBD1. CDR3 length: 15 residues. From germline, CDR1 is KGHDR and CDR2 SFDVKD. The V segment lost 4 bases and the J segment 4 bases; nucleotides outside the gene matches: 7. CDR3 bases: TGTGCCACCAGTGACCCCGGACAGGGCGTCTATGGCTACACCTTC. Protein product: CATSDPGQGVYGYTF.

The gene calls are TRBV5-8 and TRBJ1-1, with D uncertain. The ends were cut back, 0 bases at V and 3 bases at J, with 9 bases in the middle. This CDR3 has 14 amino acids. Per germline, CDR1 SGHTS and CDR2 YDEGEE. This CDR3 reads CASSLEGSHTEAFF. In DNA form, the CDR3 reads TGTGCCAGCAGCTTGGAAGGGAGTCACACTGAAGCTTTCTTT.

This rearrangement joins TRBV29-1 to TRBJ2-1, with 11 bases matching TRBD2. Trimming cost V 7 bases and J 3 bases; bases outside gene matches: 5. The CDR3 contains 14 residues. CDR1 SQVTM and CDR2 ANQGSEA come from the germline V gene. The CDR3 coding sequence is TGCAGCGCCCCGACTAGCGGGGACTACAATGAGCAGTTCTTC. This translates into CSAPTSGDYNEQFF.

This clone was seen a single time. This chain uses TRBV6-1 with TRBJ2-2; TRBD1 aligns across 9 bases. This CDR3 is built from 13 residues. V lost 3 bases to trimming and J lost 10 bases; unmatched junction nucleotides: 3. Germline V gene lookup returns CDR1 MNHNS and CDR2 SASEGT. The CDR3, as DNA: TGTGCCAGCAGTGAGGGACAGGGAACGGAGCTGTTTTTT. Protein: CASSEGQGTELFF.

In nucleotides, the CDR3 is TGTGCCAGCAGCATAAGGACAACGGCCAGCTCCTACGAGCAGTACTTC. Its translation: CASSIRTTASSYEQYF. The chain has TRBV7-9 and TRBJ2-7, with D maybe TRBD1 (5 bases). Trimming took 5 bases from V and 0 from J, leaving 17 bases between them. This CDR3 comprises 16 residues. Looked up from germline, CDR1 is SEHNR and CDR2 is FQNEAQ (reference sequence).

CDR3 nucleotide sequence: TGCGCCAGCAGCGCGACTAGGGGAGGCGAGCAGTACTTC. Residues: CASSATRGGEQYF. This chain joins TRBV5-1 and TRBJ2-7, with D possibly being TRBD2 (6 bases). The V and J ends lost 4 bases and 6 bases respectively, with 14 bases between them. Germline V gene lookup returns CDR1 SGHRS and CDR2 YFSETQ. The CDR3 runs to 13 residues.

This clone was counted between two and nine times. The chain recombines TRBV3-1 (or the pseudogene TRBV3-2) with TRBJ2-2, with 11 nucleotides matching TRBD2. V shed 1 base, J shed 0 bases, and the junction held 4 bases outside the gene matches. Germline values: CDR1 LGHDT, CDR2 YNNKEL (reference sequence). The CDR3 contains 18 residues. CDR3 in DNA: TGTGCCAGCAGCCAAGGGCTAGCGGGGGGCGCGAACACCGGGGAGCTGTTTTTT. It specifies CASSQGLAGGANTGELFF.

This clone was detected ten times or more. The V and J genes are TRBV6-2 or TRBV6-3 and TRBJ2-2, with 12 bases that match TRBD1. J was trimmed by 7 bases and V by 5 bases; bases with no gene match: 8. The CDR3 contains 16 residues. The germline gives CDR1 MNHEY, CDR2 SVGEGT. The chain's CDR3 is CASSGPGQGAGGELFF. The CDR3 nucleotides are TGTGCCAGCAGTGGACCGGGACAGGGGGCCGGCGGGGAGCTGTTTTTT.

The genes are TRBV4-3 and TRBJ1-5; D possibly corresponds to TRBD1 (5 bases). V was trimmed by 0 bases and J by 3 bases, leaving 9 bases between them. The CDR3 contains 15 residues. Per germline, CDR1 LGHNA and CDR2 YSLEER. The DNA for the CDR3 is TGCGCCAGCAGCCAAGACGGCAGGGTCAATCAGCCCCAGCATTTT. It is translated as CASSQDGRVNQPQHF.

The V and J genes are TRBV5-1 and TRBJ2-5; 7 bases agree with TRBD2. The CDR3 length is 16 residues. J was trimmed by 2 bases and V by 0 bases; bases with no gene match: 7. Germline V gene data show CDR1 as SGHRS and CDR2 as YFSETQ. The CDR3 region is CASSLALGEGQETQYF. The CDR3 DNA is TGCGCCAGCAGCTTGGCCCTGGGGGAGGGTCAAGAGACCCAGTACTTC. The whole variable domain, filled in from reference TRBV5-1 and TRBJ2-5, reads KAGVTQTPRYLIKTRGQQVTLSCSPISGHRSVSWYQQTPGQGLQFLFEYFSETQRNKGNFPGRFSGRQFSNSRSEMNVSTLELGDSALYLCASSLALGEGQETQYFGPGTRLLVL.

This clone has a handful of counts. The chain has TRBV18 and TRBJ1-1; 10 bases are a match to TRBD1. The germline V gene encodes CDR1 KGHSH and CDR2 LQKENI. CDR3 length equals 14 residues. With 4 bases clipped from V and 3 bases from J, the junction kept 2 bases outside the gene matches. CDR3 DNA sequence: TGTGCCAGCTCACGACAGGGGGCGGACACTGAAGCTTTCTTT. It is translated as CASSRQGADTEAFF.

The chain carries TRBV11-2 and TRBJ2-7; maybe TRBD2 (7 bases). Trimming took off 1 base at V and 3 bases at J, with 13 bases between the two ends. This CDR3 comprises 15 residues. The V gene's germline CDR1 is SGHAT and CDR2 FQNNGV. In nucleotides, the CDR3 is TGTGCCAGCAGCTTAGGAGGCGGGGGCTACTACGAGCAGTACTTC. Protein sequence: CASSLGGGGYYEQYF. The full variable domain, its missing parts supplied by reference TRBV11-2 and TRBJ2-7, is EAGVAQSPRYKIIEKRQSVAFWCNPISGHATLYWYQQILGQGPKLLIQFQNNGVVDDSQLPKDRFSAERLKGVDSTLKIQPAKLEDSAVYLCASSLGGGGYYEQYFGPGTRLTVT.

The chain combines TRBV6-5 with TRBJ1-1, with a possible D match to TRBD1 (6 bases). Trimming left V 8 bases short and J 1 base short, with 8 bases between. The germline CDR1 and CDR2 sequences are MNHEY and SVGAGI. The CDR3 sequence is 12 residues long. This CDR3 reads CASQGGNTEAFF. The CDR3 DNA is TGTGCCAGCCAAGGGGGGAACACTGAAGCTTTCTTT.

CDR3 bases: TGTGCCAGCAGTCCCGGACTAGCGGGCGCCGAGCAGTACTTC. This gives the protein CASSPGLAGAEQYF. The J gene is TRBJ2-7, the V gene TRBV6-6, with 11 nucleotides matching TRBD2. Germline assignment: CDR1 MNHNY and CDR2 SVGAGI (reference sequence). The CDR3 runs to 14 residues. The junction had 6 bases not matched to a gene; V was cut back by 5 bases and J by 6 bases.

CDR3 protein: CASSPAGRYSNQPQHF. The CDR3 DNA sequence: TGTGCCAGTAGTCCGGCAGGCCGCTATAGCAATCAGCCCCAGCATTTT. The rearrangement joins TRBV19 to TRBJ1-5; D is uncertain. Deletions cut 5 bases from V and 0 bases from J, with 14 bases between. Germline assignment: CDR1 LNHDA and CDR2 SQIVND (reference sequence). CDR3 size: 16 residues.